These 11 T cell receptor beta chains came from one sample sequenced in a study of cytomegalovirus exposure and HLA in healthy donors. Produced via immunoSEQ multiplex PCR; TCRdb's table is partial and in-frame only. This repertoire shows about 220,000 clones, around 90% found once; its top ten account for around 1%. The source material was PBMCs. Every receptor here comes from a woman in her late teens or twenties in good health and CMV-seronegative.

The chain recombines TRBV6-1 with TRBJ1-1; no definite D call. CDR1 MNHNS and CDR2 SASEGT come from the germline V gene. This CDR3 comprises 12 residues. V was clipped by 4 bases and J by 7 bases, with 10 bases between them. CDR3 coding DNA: TGTGCCAGCAGTGTACAGATAGTTGAAGCTTTCTTT. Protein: CASSVQIVEAFF.

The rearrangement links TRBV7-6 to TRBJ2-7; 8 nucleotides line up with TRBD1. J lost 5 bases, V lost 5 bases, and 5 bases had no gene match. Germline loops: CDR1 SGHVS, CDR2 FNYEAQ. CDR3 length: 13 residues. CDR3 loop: CASSIGQGNEQYF. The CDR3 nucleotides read TGTGCCAGCAGCATAGGACAGGGCAACGAGCAGTACTTC.

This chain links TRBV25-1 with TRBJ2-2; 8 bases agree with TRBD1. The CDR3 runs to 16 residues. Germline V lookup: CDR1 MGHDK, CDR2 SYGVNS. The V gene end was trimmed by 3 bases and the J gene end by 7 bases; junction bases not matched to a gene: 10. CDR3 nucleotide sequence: TGTGCCAGCAGTGATCCTAACAGGGGGTATGGCGGGGAGCTGTTTTTT. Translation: CASSDPNRGYGGELFF. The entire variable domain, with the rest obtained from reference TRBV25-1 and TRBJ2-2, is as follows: EADIYQTPRYLVIGTGKKITLECSQTMGHDKMYWYQQDPGMELHLIHYSYGVNSTEKGDLSSESTVSRIRTEHFPLTLESARPSHTSQYLCASSDPNRGYGGELFFGEGSRLTVL.

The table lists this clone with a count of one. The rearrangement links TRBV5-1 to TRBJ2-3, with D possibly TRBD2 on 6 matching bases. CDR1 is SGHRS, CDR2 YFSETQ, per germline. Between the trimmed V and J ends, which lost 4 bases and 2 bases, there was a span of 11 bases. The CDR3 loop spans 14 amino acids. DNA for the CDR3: TGCGCCAGCAGCCTCCGGGGGACCACAGATACGCAGTATTTT. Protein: CASSLRGTTDTQYF.

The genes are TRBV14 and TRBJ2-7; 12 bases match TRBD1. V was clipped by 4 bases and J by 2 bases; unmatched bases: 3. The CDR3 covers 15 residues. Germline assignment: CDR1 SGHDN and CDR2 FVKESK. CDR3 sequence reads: CASSPGTGGPYEQYF. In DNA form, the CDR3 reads TGTGCCAGCAGCCCCGGGACAGGGGGCCCCTACGAGCAGTACTTC.

The CDR3 protein is CASSKRTGLYEQYF. CDR3 in DNA: TGTGCCAGCAGTAAACGGACAGGACTCTACGAGCAGTACTTC. The chain employs TRBV6-1 and TRBJ2-7, with TRBD1 identical over 7 bases. The trim removed 5 bases at V and 3 bases at J, leaving 7 bases unmatched. The CDR3 has 14 residues. Germline assignment: CDR1 MNHNS and CDR2 SASEGT.

DNA for the CDR3: TGTGCCAGCAGTTACTCGGGAGTCGATGGTGAAGCTTTCTTT. Protein sequence: CASSYSGVDGEAFF. The chain uses TRBV6-5 and TRBJ1-1, with D hard to call. The V gene lost 0 bases and the J gene lost 7 bases, with 12 bases spanning the gap. Per germline, CDR1 MNHEY and CDR2 SVGAGI. This CDR3 comprises 14 residues.

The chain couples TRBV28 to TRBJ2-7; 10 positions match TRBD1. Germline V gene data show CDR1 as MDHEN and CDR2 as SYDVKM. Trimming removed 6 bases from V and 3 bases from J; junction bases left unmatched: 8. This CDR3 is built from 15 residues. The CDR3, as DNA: TGTGCCAGCAGCCCTGCTCGGGACAGGGGCTACGAGCAGTACTTC. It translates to CASSPARDRGYEQYF.

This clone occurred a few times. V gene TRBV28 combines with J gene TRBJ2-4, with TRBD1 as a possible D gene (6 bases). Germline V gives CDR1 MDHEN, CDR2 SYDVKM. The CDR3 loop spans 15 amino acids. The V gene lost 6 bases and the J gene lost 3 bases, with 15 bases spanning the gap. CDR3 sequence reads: CASRGTGTGKNIQYF. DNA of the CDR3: TGTGCCAGCAGGGGTACAGGGACGGGCAAAAACATTCAGTACTTC.

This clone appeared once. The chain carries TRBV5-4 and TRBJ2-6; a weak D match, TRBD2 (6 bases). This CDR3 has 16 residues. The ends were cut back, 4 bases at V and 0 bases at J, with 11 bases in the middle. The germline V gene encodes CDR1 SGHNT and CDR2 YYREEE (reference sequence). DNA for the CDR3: TGTGCCAGCAGCCCCCCCGGGGGCTCTGGGGCCAACGTCCTGACTTTC. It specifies CASSPPGGSGANVLTF.

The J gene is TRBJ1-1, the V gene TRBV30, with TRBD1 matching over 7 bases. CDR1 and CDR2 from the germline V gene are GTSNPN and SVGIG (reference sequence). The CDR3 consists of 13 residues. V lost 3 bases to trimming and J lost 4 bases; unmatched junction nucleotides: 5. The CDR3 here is CAWRTGESTEAFF. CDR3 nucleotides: TGTGCCTGGAGAACAGGGGAGAGCACTGAAGCTTTCTTT. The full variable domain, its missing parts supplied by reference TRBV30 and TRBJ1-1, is SQTIHQWPATLVQPVGSPLSLECTVEGTSNPNLYWYRQAAGRGLQLLFYSVGIGQISSEVPQNLSASRPQDRQFILSSKKLLLSDSGFYLCAWRTGESTEAFFGQGTRLTVV.